The next 30 T cell receptor beta chains were all read from a single sample in a study of cytomegalovirus exposure and HLA in healthy donors. PCR used 60 Vbeta primers and 13 Jbeta primers. Repertoires were generated with immunoSEQ multiplex PCR, while TCRdb's copy carries only in-frame clones and drops some. The profile shows 150,000 to 200,000 clones, about 84% of them singletons. The sample was PBMCs. Every receptor here comes from a man aged 18 to 30 in good health and CMV-seronegative.

The V call is TRBV30, the J call TRBJ2-1, with 14 nucleotides matching TRBD2. V lost 1 base to trimming and J lost 8 bases; unmatched junction nucleotides: 7. The CDR3 is 16 residues long. Germline V gene lookup returns CDR1 GTSNPN and CDR2 SVGIG (reference sequence). In nucleotides, the CDR3 is TGTGCCTGGAGTGAGAGACTAGCGGGAGGGGTCGATGAGCAGTTCTTC. Its translation: CAWSERLAGGVDEQFF.

The chain carries TRBV9 and TRBJ2-7, with TRBD2 matching over 7 bases. In germline, CDR1 is SGDLS, CDR2 YYNGEE. Trimming removed 0 bases from V and 5 bases from J; junction bases left unmatched: 11. This CDR3 region has 16 residues. Written as DNA, the CDR3 is TGTGCCAGCAGCGTAGATTCGAGCGGGGTAATCAACGAGCAGTACTTC. Translation: CASSVDSSGVINEQYF. The full variable domain, completed using reference TRBV9 and TRBJ2-7, is DSGVTQTPKHLITATGQRVTLRCSPRSGDLSVYWYQQSLDQGLQFLIQYYNGEERAKGNILERFSAQQFPDLHSELNLSSLELGDSALYFCASSVDSSGVINEQYFGPGTRLTVT.

This clone was picked up one time. The chain recombines TRBV7-3 with TRBJ1-2, with 7 bases lining up with TRBD1. This CDR3 spans 15 amino acids. Germline V gives CDR1 SGHTA, CDR2 FQGTGA. V was clipped by 5 bases and J by 6 bases; unmatched bases: 12. DNA for the CDR3: TGTGCCAGCAGCCCCACCGGGACAGCGAGGAATGGCTACACCTTC. Amino acids: CASSPTGTARNGYTF.

The J gene is TRBJ2-7, the V gene TRBV13; D remains ambiguous. The V gene's germline CDR1 is PRHDT and CDR2 FYEKMQ (reference sequence). This CDR3 contains 13 residues. Trimming shortened V by 3 bases and J by 1 base, and 7 bases separated the two germline ends. The CDR3 spells CASSFSRSYEQYF. CDR3 DNA sequence: TGTGCCAGCAGCTTTTCTAGATCCTACGAGCAGTACTTC. Full variable domain (remainder filled in from reference TRBV13 and TRBJ2-7): AAGVIQSPRHLIKEKRETATLKCYPIPRHDTVYWYQQGPGQDPQFLISFYEKMQSDKGSIPDRFSAQQFSDYHSELNMSSLELGDSALYFCASSFSRSYEQYFGPGTRLTVT.

V is TRBV5-1 and J is TRBJ1-3, with D tentatively TRBD1 (6 bases). Between the trimmed V and J ends, which lost 3 bases and 0 bases, there was a span of 13 bases. The V gene's germline CDR1 is SGHRS and CDR2 YFSETQ. The CDR3 spans 16 residues. CDR3 sequence: CASSSLGQISGNTIYF. The CDR3 coding sequence is TGCGCCAGCAGCTCTCTAGGACAGATCTCTGGAAACACCATATATTTT.

CDR3 in amino acids: CASSPRVTVPGNTIYF. CDR3 bases: TGTGCCAGCAGCCCTAGGGTGACAGTCCCTGGAAACACCATATATTTT. The V call is TRBV9, the J call TRBJ1-3; D is perhaps TRBD1 (5 bases). Germline lookup yields CDR1 SGDLS and CDR2 YYNGEE. The CDR3 runs 16 residues. V was cut by 4 bases and J by 2 bases, with 16 bases left in between. Full variable domain (remainder filled in from reference TRBV9 and TRBJ1-3): DSGVTQTPKHLITATGQRVTLRCSPRSGDLSVYWYQQSLDQGLQFLIQYYNGEERAKGNILERFSAQQFPDLHSELNLSSLELGDSALYFCASSPRVTVPGNTIYFGEGSWLTVV.

V is TRBV2 and J is TRBJ2-3, with 15 bases that match TRBD2. The ends lost 7 bases at V and 4 bases at J; junction bases unmatched: 6. Germline V CDR1 and CDR2: SNHLY, FYNNEI. This CDR3 is 16 amino acids long. The CDR3 DNA is TGTGCCAGCACCCGGGGACTAGCGGGAGGATCAGATACGCAGTATTTT. Protein sequence: CASTRGLAGGSDTQYF.

The chain employs TRBV6-6 and TRBJ1-5; 9 bases fit TRBD1. V was clipped by 8 bases and J by 2 bases; unmatched bases: 1. The CDR3 has 13 residues. Germline V lookup: CDR1 MNHNY, CDR2 SVGAGI (reference sequence). The CDR3, as DNA: TGTGCCAGCCGGGACAGGGGCAATCAGCCCCAGCATTTT. Protein sequence: CASRDRGNQPQHF.

The V gene is TRBV18, the J gene TRBJ2-2; perhaps TRBD2 as D (6 bases). Trimming pared 1 base from V and 3 bases from J, leaving 6 bases between. CDR1 is KGHSH, CDR2 LQKENI, per germline. The CDR3 sequence is 14 residues long. The CDR3 sequence: CASSPLADTGELFF. The CDR3 DNA is TGTGCCAGCTCACCACTAGCGGACACCGGGGAGCTGTTTTTT.

CDR3 protein: CAISIPGQETQYF. The CDR3 DNA reads as TGTGCCATCAGTATTCCGGGCCAAGAGACCCAGTACTTC. The chain carries TRBV10-3 and TRBJ2-5, with D uncertain. CDR3 length: 13 residues. Germline V gene sequence: CDR1 ENHRY, CDR2 SYGVKD. V lost 5 bases and J lost 1, with 8 bases in between.

The chain is built from TRBV6-6 and TRBJ2-1; TRBD1 aligns across 7 bases. The CDR3 is made up of 14 amino acids. V was clipped by 0 bases and J by 15 bases; unmatched bases: 11. CDR1 and CDR2 (germline): MNHNY, SVGAGI (reference sequence). The CDR3 region has the DNA TGTGCCAGCAGTTACTCGAGGGACAGTTCTATGCCGTTCTTC. This encodes CASSYSRDSSMPFF.

In DNA, the CDR3 is TGTGCCAGTAGTCTTCGGACAGGTATTCCCGGGGAGCTGTTTTTT. Translating it yields CASSLRTGIPGELFF. This chain uses TRBV19 with TRBJ2-2, with TRBD1 identical over 7 bases. Germline-derived CDR1 and CDR2 are LNHDA and SQIVND (reference sequence). Trimming removed 5 bases from V and 6 bases from J; junction bases left unmatched: 9. The CDR3 loop spans 15 amino acids. The full variable domain, in which reference TRBV19 and TRBJ2-2 provide the parts outside the CDR3, is DGGITQSPKYLFRKEGQNVTLSCEQNLNHDAMYWYRQDPGQGLRLIYYSQIVNDFQKGDIAEGYSVSREKKESFPLTVTSAQKNPTAFYLCASSLRTGIPGELFFGEGSRLTVL.

In DNA, the CDR3 is TGTGCCAGTAGTAGAGGGGGCCCATACGAGCAGTACTTC. Translated: CASSRGGPYEQYF. V is TRBV19 and J is TRBJ2-7, with 7 bases aligning to TRBD1. Germline V gene data show CDR1 as LNHDA and CDR2 as SQIVND (reference sequence). Germline trimming cut 4 bases from V and 4 bases from J; bases unmatched to any gene: 4. This CDR3 has 13 residues.

This rearrangement joins TRBV30 to TRBJ1-1; 7 nucleotides agree with TRBD1. The V and J ends lost 0 bases and 1 base, in that order; junction bases with no gene match: 5. Germline V gene sequence: CDR1 GTSNPN, CDR2 SVGIG (reference sequence). The CDR3 sequence is 15 residues long. In DNA, the CDR3 is TGTGCCTGGAGTGTGCCCGGGACAGAGAACACTGAAGCTTTCTTT. It is translated as CAWSVPGTENTEAFF.

This sequence joins TRBV2 and TRBJ2-7, with 7 bases that match TRBD1. Trimming at V came to 7 bases and at J to 3 bases, leaving 6 bases not matched to a gene. From germline, CDR1 is SNHLY and CDR2 FYNNEI. This CDR3 has 13 amino acids. The chain's CDR3 is CASTGPGGYEQYF. The CDR3 DNA follows: TGTGCCAGCACCGGGCCAGGGGGCTACGAGCAGTACTTC.

This clone showed up just a few times. The sample holds other DNA sequences that translate to the same CDR3. This chain connects TRBV29-1 to TRBJ2-7, with 9 bases fitting TRBD1. Looked up from germline, CDR1 is SQVTM and CDR2 is ANQGSEA. V lost 6 bases to trimming and J lost 4 bases; unmatched junction nucleotides: 7. This CDR3 is built from 13 residues. Here the CDR3 DNA reads TGCAGCGTCGGGACAGGGTCGTCGTACGAGCAGTACTTC. This codes for CSVGTGSSYEQYF.

The rearrangement links TRBV4-1 to TRBJ1-1; the D gene is possibly TRBD1 (6 bases). The CDR3 has 16 residues. Trimming took 0 bases from V and 1 from J, leaving 12 bases between them. Looked up from germline, CDR1 is MGHRA and CDR2 is YSYEKL. The DNA for the CDR3 is TGCGCCAGCAGCCAAGATGCTGACAGGACGAACACTGAAGCTTTCTTT. It encodes CASSQDADRTNTEAFF.

This chain links TRBV7-9 with TRBJ2-5; 9 positions agree with TRBD2. The germline CDR1 and CDR2 sequences are SEHNR and FQNEAQ (reference sequence). CDR3 length: 14 amino acids. J was trimmed by 5 bases and V by 8 bases; bases with no gene match: 9. The CDR3 spells CASLIAGVGETQYF. The CDR3 DNA follows: TGTGCCAGCCTCATAGCGGGAGTGGGGGAGACCCAGTACTTC.

The chain has TRBV30 and TRBJ2-7; no reliable D call. CDR3 size: 13 residues. Germline V gene data show CDR1 as GTSNPN and CDR2 as SVGIG (reference sequence). The germline V and J ends were trimmed by 1 base and 6 bases, with 13 bases remaining between them. CDR3 amino acids: CAWSAGRHSEQYF. CDR3 coding DNA: TGTGCCTGGAGTGCCGGCAGACATAGCGAGCAGTACTTC.

The chain links TRBV6-5 to TRBJ2-7, with 8 bases aligning to TRBD1. The CDR3 is 13 amino acids. Trimming cost V 5 bases and J 5 bases; bases outside gene matches: 5. In germline, CDR1 is MNHEY, CDR2 SVGAGI. The CDR3 DNA sequence: TGTGCCAGCAGTATGACAGGGGCGCACGAGCAGTACTTC. Residues: CASSMTGAHEQYF.

This clone has more than one count but fewer than ten. The V gene is TRBV2, the J gene TRBJ1-4; D unresolved. This CDR3 is built from 14 residues. Trimming shortened V by 7 bases and J by 0 bases, and 9 bases separated the two germline ends. Germline V gene sequence: CDR1 SNHLY, CDR2 FYNNEI. This chain's CDR3 is CASNLFATNEKLFF. CDR3 DNA: TGTGCCAGCAATCTCTTTGCAACTAATGAAAAACTGTTTTTT.

This chain connects TRBV28 to TRBJ2-2, with 13 bases fitting TRBD2. Germline CDR1 reads MDHEN; CDR2 reads SYDVKM. Trimming took 7 bases from V and 4 from J; bases not matched to a gene: 9. The CDR3 length is 17 residues. For the CDR3, the DNA is TGTGCCAGCAACTTAGGAGGACTAGCGGGGGCCACCGGGGAGCTGTTTTTT. It specifies CASNLGGLAGATGELFF.

The V gene is TRBV18, the J gene TRBJ1-4, with TRBD1 identical over 7 bases. Per germline, CDR1 KGHSH and CDR2 LQKENI. The CDR3 spans 15 residues. V lost 2 bases, J lost 6 bases, and 6 bases stayed unmatched. The CDR3 sequence: CASSPIDRDDEKLFF. The CDR3 DNA is TGTGCCAGCTCACCAATAGACAGGGACGATGAAAAACTGTTTTTT.

This chain links TRBV28 with TRBJ2-1; 10 nucleotides line up with TRBD2. CDR1 and CDR2 from the germline V gene are MDHEN and SYDVKM. J was trimmed by 5 bases and V by 10 bases; bases with no gene match: 20. The CDR3 extends over 18 amino acids. The chain's CDR3 is CATLSGLAAPPRDNEQFF. Written as DNA, the CDR3 is TGTGCCACCCTGAGCGGACTAGCGGCCCCTCCCCGGGACAATGAGCAGTTCTTC.

This clone was seen only once. The gene calls are TRBV7-3 and TRBJ1-2, with D possibly matching TRBD1 (5 bases). The CDR3 loop spans 16 amino acids. Germline CDR1 reads SGHTA; CDR2 reads FQGTGA. The ends were cut back, 2 bases at V and 8 bases at J, with 21 bases in the middle. CDR3 sequence: CASSLRSTVRAFGYTF. DNA of the CDR3: TGTGCCAGCAGCTTACGTTCGACCGTCAGGGCGTTCGGCTACACCTTC.

CDR3 bases: TGTGCCAGCAGCCAGGGACTAGTCTTCAATGAGCAGTTCTTC. It specifies CASSQGLVFNEQFF. The J gene is TRBJ2-1, the V gene TRBV4-2; 8 bases map to TRBD2. Looked up from germline, CDR1 is LGHNA and CDR2 is YNFKEQ. Trimming at V came to 3 bases and at J to 6 bases, leaving 4 bases not matched to a gene. The CDR3 covers 14 residues.

Only one count was recorded for this clone. In nucleotides, the CDR3 is TGTGCCAGCAGCCCCCGTCTCCTCGAAAACTCAAAACTGTTTTTT. Residues: CASSPRLLENSKLFF. The chain is built from TRBV7-8 and TRBJ1-4, with D hard to call. Trimming cost V 5 bases and J 10 bases, with 20 bases left between them. The CDR3 contains 15 residues. Germline V gene lookup returns CDR1 SGHVS and CDR2 FQNEAQ.

In this sample, this clone turned up a few times. This chain connects TRBV12-5 to TRBJ2-7, with a tentative D call TRBD1 (5 bases). Germline loops: CDR1 LGHNT, CDR2 FRNRAP. The CDR3 contains 14 residues. The V and J ends lost 3 bases and 2 bases respectively, with 11 bases between them. The CDR3 here is CASGFRVRAYEQYF. The CDR3 region has the DNA TGTGCTAGTGGTTTTAGGGTCAGGGCCTACGAGCAGTACTTC. The entire variable domain, with the rest obtained from reference TRBV12-5 and TRBJ2-7, is as follows: DARVTQTPRHKVTEMGQEVTMRCQPILGHNTVFWYRQTMMQGLELLAYFRNRAPLDDSGMPKDRFSAEMPDATLATLKIQPSEPRDSAVYFCASGFRVRAYEQYFGPGTRLTVT.

This clone showed up just a few times. The V gene is TRBV10-2, the J gene TRBJ2-1, with TRBD2 matching 10 bases. Looked up from germline, CDR1 is WSHSY and CDR2 is SAAADI. Trimming took 1 base from V and 7 from J; bases not matched to a gene: 13. The CDR3 spans 18 residues. The CDR3 DNA sequence: TGCGCCAGCAGTGAGTTTGTTTTGTTGGCTAGCGGGGGAAATGAGCAGTTCTTC. Translating it yields CASSEFVLLASGGNEQFF.

The chain is built from TRBV9 and TRBJ2-3; possible D gene TRBD2, 6 bases. CDR1 and CDR2 (germline): SGDLS, YYNGEE. The germline V and J ends were trimmed by 3 bases and 1 base, with 12 bases remaining between them. The CDR3 runs to 15 residues. The CDR3 coding sequence is TGTGCCAGCAGCGGGGGGGACGGACGCACAGATACGCAGTATTTT. Amino acids: CASSGGDGRTDTQYF.